This TCR beta chain emerged from a study of blood T cell repertoires in COVID-19. The overall study: Both acute and convalescent COVID-19 samples were obtained from the United States, Italy and Spain.

Assay used: immunoSEQ multiplex PCR; TCRdb lists only in-frame clones, some missing. The sample has 250,000 or so clones; 70% to 90% are singletons. Living in about two dozen US areas, the participants were between roughly 18 and 89 years of age. The recovered donors of Cohort 3 showed two negative PCRs, clearance, or symptom resolution. The sequencing sample was made of PBMCs or T cells enriched from blood (not recorded which). This TCR derives from a man aged 35 to 55 who had recovered from COVID-19.

CDR3 sequence (DNA): TGTGCCAGCAGGCCACAGAGCTCCTATAATTCACCCCTCCACTTT. Translation: CASRPQSSYNSPLHF. The chain is built from TRBV6-5 and TRBJ1-6; D is unresolved. Germline CDR1 reads MNHEY; CDR2 reads SVGAGI. The V gene lost 6 bases and the J gene lost 0 bases, with 9 bases spanning the gap. The CDR3 is 15 amino acids.